This T cell receptor (beta chain) is from a study of blood T cell repertoires in COVID-19. Across the study: Collection of acute and convalescent COVID-19 samples took place in the United States, Italy and Spain. Sample material is recorded as cDNA or gDNA derived from T cells, B-cell-depleted T cells, or PBMCs.

Original processing methods: The authors estimated nucleated cell counts from reference gene primer amplification. Clones were read by immunoSEQ multiplex PCR, and TCRdb kept only the in-frame ones, dropping some. V and J calls and clone size come straight from that table; D and trimming were deduced from the DNA. The sample records 40,000 or so clones, 80% to 90% being singletons. The CDR3 spans 17 residues. Germline V gene data show CDR1 as MGHRA and CDR2 as YSYEKL. V lost 3 bases, J lost 1 base, and 10 bases stayed unmatched. The chain has TRBV4-1 and TRBJ2-7; 9 bases line up with TRBD1. This TCR was recovered from a human donor in a cohort sampled during active COVID-19. Sequencing input: peripheral blood. CDR3 sequence: CASSQERTGANSYEQYF. CDR3 DNA sequence: TGCGCCAGCAGCCAGGAGCGGACAGGGGCAAATTCCTACGAGCAGTACTTC.